This T cell receptor (beta chain) came from a study of T-cell memory formation after mild COVID-19. Study-wide context: Each donor largely had its own TCR clusters.

Via MiXCR, TCRdb re-called the 5' RACE reads, giving one row per CDR3 protein. The sample contains hundreds of thousands of distinct CDR3 sequences, roughly 19% of which appear only once. This clonotype was detected only a few times. Antigen: not known. Overall study findings and caveats: Contracting clones, day 15 to 85, had balanced CD4/CD8, and later expanders favored CD4+. Several responding clones turned up in pre-infection memory, indicating that cross-reactive memory may have taken part.

The CDR3 loop spans 14 amino acids. Germline values: CDR1 GTSNPN, CDR2 SVGIG (reference sequence). Trimming stripped 5 bases from V and 3 bases from J, with 14 bases between. The genes are TRBV30 and TRBJ1-5; D may be TRBD1 (5 bases). This clonotype was sampled from a man between 18 and 29 years old who had mild COVID-19 (a few samples of this study predate the infection). Cell type and time point are not known. Sequenced: PBMCs or a T cell subset sorted from them (not recorded which). This chain's CDR3 is CAWGRGGINQPQHF. The CDR3 bases are TGTGCCTGGGGGCGGGGGGGGATCAATCAGCCCCAGCATTTT.